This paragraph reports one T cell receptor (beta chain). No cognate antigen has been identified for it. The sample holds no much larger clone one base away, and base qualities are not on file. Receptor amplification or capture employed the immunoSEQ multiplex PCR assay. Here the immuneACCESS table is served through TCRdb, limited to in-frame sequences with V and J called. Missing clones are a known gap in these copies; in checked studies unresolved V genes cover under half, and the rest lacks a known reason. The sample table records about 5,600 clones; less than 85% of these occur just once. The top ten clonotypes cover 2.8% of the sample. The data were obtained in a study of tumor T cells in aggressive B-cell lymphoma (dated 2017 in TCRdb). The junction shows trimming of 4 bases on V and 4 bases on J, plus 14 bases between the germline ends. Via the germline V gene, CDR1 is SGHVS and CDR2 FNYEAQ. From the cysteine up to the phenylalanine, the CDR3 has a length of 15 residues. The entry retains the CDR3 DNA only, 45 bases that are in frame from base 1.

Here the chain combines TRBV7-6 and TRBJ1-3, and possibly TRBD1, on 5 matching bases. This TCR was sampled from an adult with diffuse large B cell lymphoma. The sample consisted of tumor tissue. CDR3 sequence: CASSSNRWNGNTIYF. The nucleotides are TGTGCCAGCAGCTCTAACAGGTGGAACGGAAACACCATATATTTT.